This T cell receptor beta chain was obtained from a study of shared clonotypes between healthy human individuals (dated by TCRdb to 2018 to 2020). Concerning the study at large: Three men and a couple of women, aged 18 to 49 years, made up the cohort. Libraries were prepared and TCR repertoires were sequenced by different laboratories using diverse techniques, in order to increase sequencing depth and limit assay-specific biases. Leukapheresis yielded between about 0.85 and 10 billion PBMCs per donor. For each donor, three plates each were used for CD4 naive and CD4 memory, two plates were used for CD8 naive, and one plate was used for CD8 memory. To estimate repertoire size and how much clonotypes are shared between individuals, the study performed deep sequencing of blood TCR repertoires from about five healthy adults. Overall results and qualifications from the work: Compared with non-shared clonotypes, the clonotypes found in all four sorted-subset donors had higher generation probabilities. Incomplete sequencing was indicated by rarefaction of sorted-subset datasets, despite the large sequencing depth. Sharing across a few donors was observed for around 5% of naive CD4, under 4% of naive CD8, 2% to 2.5% of memory CD4, and around 0.42% of memory CD8 clonotypes. Because the study included only a small number of donors, the genetic and exposure-history diversity represented was limited. Pairwise subsampling indicated that sequencing depth was expected to affect the degree of clonotype sharing among donors. Only blood was sampled, and tissue TCR repertoires likely differ from those in blood. Naive subsets generally had larger estimated clonotype richness than memory subsets.

Remarks on this clone: Its antigen is not yet known. No per-base quality is available; no much larger clone lies one base away.

The germline V gene sets CDR1 to SGHDN and CDR2 to FVKESK. V is trimmed back by 2 bases and J by 4 bases, and the junction contains 9 bases that no gene match accounts for. The CDR3 spans 16 residues, from the cysteine through the phenylalanine. The kept DNA is CDR3 alone, 48 bases in frame from the first base. Using the deep immunoSEQ assay, TCR CDR3 regions were amplified from genomic DNA by multiplex PCR. Genomic DNA extracted from each cell subset was distributed evenly over all wells of several immunoSEQ 96-well plates, and each plate served as one replicate. For sorted subsets, each replicate PCR was loaded with approximately 200 ng genomic DNA, equivalent to 30,000 or so T cell genomes. Purified libraries were quantified with a Qubit 3.0 fluorometer, sized on a Bioanalyzer 2100, and re-quantified with the KAPA Library Quantification kit. Each immunoSEQ 96-well plate was sequenced on its own single-read 150-cycle Illumina NextSeq 550 flow cell. The original pipeline was this. Because the immunoSEQ output included only junctional sequences and no quality scores, the filtering could not be the same as the filtering used for full-length reads. To assign V/J genes and CDR3, sequences were annotated using PyIR, a Python wrapper for IgBLAST v1.9, with IMGT germline references. Reads were filtered out if the reads had weak V/J assignments (E-value above 1e-6), no CDR3, stop codons, out-of-frame junctions, or ambiguous translated residues. V3J clonotypes were defined as sequences sharing an identical inferred V gene, J gene, and CDR3 amino acid sequence. Percentage overlap between repertoires was computed as shared unique clonotypes divided by the size of the smaller repertoire. RTK rarefaction, the Chao1 estimator, and Recon v2.1 estimates of unobserved clonotypes were used to assess repertoire richness. Generation probabilities were computed with OLGA for all TCRbeta clonotypes obtained by the gDNA method from four donors. TCRdb's version of the immuneACCESS table is confined to in-frame rearrangements and falls short of the full clone set. An unresolved V gene accounts for under half of the shortfall where checked; the remainder is of unknown origin. That table is the source of V, J and clone size, and D and trimming were worked out from the DNA. Here the sample has around 1.9 million clones; under 95% occur a single time. Clones ranked in the top ten supply roughly 1.8% of the sample.

CD8 naive samples consisted of CD45RO-negative cells that were positively selected for CCR7, yielding a CD45RA+CCR7+ population without TemRA cells. The donors were healthy, HIV-negative adults with no recently reported acute infections or vaccinations. Every donor was a Caucasian adult living in Nashville, Tennessee, USA. After blood collection by leukapheresis, PBMCs were isolated using Ficoll-Histopaque density gradient centrifugation and then cryopreserved in the vapor phase of liquid nitrogen. Analytical flow cytometry was used to check the purity and quantity of each magnetically sorted T cell population. Genomic DNA was isolated from each sorted fraction and quantified by UV absorbance on a Nanodrop 2000c.

Recombination connected TRBV14 to TRBJ2-7; TRBD1 lines up with 9 middle nucleotides. The origin of this receptor is a man aged 18 to 30 in good health. Some clones in this sample may be carry-over from other donors' samples. Sequenced sample: naive CD8+ T cells from PBMCs. The cell subset or site label of this sample denotes: CD45RA+CCR7+. Here the CDR3 is given as CASSQLPGTGYYEQYF. The nucleotides are TGTGCCAGCAGCCAACTACCTGGGACAGGGTATTACGAGCAGTACTTC.